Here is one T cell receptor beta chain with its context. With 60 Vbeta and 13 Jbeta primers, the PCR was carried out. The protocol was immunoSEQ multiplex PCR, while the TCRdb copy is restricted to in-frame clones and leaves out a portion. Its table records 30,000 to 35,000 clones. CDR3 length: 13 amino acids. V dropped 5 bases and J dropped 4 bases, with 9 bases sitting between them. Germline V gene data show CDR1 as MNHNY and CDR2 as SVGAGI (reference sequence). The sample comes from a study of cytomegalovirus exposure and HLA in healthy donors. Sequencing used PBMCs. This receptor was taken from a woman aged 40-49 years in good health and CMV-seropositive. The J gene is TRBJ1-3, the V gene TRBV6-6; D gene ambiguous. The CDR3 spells CASSPFSGNTIYF. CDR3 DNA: TGTGCCAGCAGTCCTTTTTCGGGAAACACCATATATTTT.